The T cell receptor beta chain under discussion was sequenced for a study of T cells in Graves' hyperthyroidism and ophthalmopathy. Study results and caveats: Within blood appeared most thyroid clonotypes that had expanded above 0.001.

Criteria for exclusion of patients were uncontrolled infection, other autoimmune disease, pregnancy or lactation. It was RNA transcripts that yielded the amplified TCR beta CDR3 regions. The TCR CDR3 was amplified in a first-round RT-PCR using the HTBI primer set. TCRdb reprocessed the multiplex PCR reads with MiXCR, giving one entry per CDR3 protein. The sample records 750,000 to 950,000 distinct CDR3 sequences, roughly 37% being singletons. Concerning this clonotype: The antigen is undetermined.

This clonotype originated in a man between 18 and 35 years old with Graves' hyperthyroidism. The sequenced sample was blood.

For the CDR3, the DNA is TGTGCCAGCAGAGTGGGAGGGTTACATTATCAGCCCCAGCATTTT. Amino acids: CASRVGGLHYQPQHF. The chain carries TRBV19 and TRBJ1-5; no clear D gene. This CDR3 contains 15 residues. Germline V gives CDR1 LNHDA, CDR2 SQIVND (reference sequence). V was trimmed by 9 bases and J by 5 bases, leaving 20 bases between them.